A selection of T cell receptor beta chains follows, all from one sample in a study of blood T cell repertoires in COVID-19. TCRdb's table, derived via immunoSEQ multiplex PCR, lists solely in-frame clones and lacks some. In the table there are 200,000 to 250,000 clones, just over 85% of which are singletons. Sequenced material: PBMCs or T cells enriched from blood (not recorded which). The receptors shown here come from a woman aged 40 to 50 with acute COVID-19. The CDR3 runs from the conserved cysteine through the conserved F or W. Fields, in order: D gene, J gene, clone size, V gene, CDR3 DNA, CDR3 protein. A D gene is named only where the DNA matches it firmly. The size field is filled for only some rows; it gives once, few, many or a size class.

TRBD1	TRBJ1-5	NA	TRBV2	TGTGCCAGCACTCCGGGACAGGGACAGCCCCAGCATTTT	CASTPGQGQPQHF
TRBD2	TRBJ2-5	NA	TRBV10-3	TGTGCCACCTCCCGGGAGGGGGTAGTGGGAGAGACCCAGTACTTC	CATSREGVVGETQYF
NA	TRBJ2-5	NA	TRBV5-1	TGCGCCAGCAGCTGGACTCAAGAGACCCAGTACTTC	CASSWTQETQYF
NA	TRBJ2-3	NA	TRBV11-2	TGTGCCAGCAGCTTAGATTGGAGGGGCGATACGCAGTATTTT	CASSLDWRGDTQYF
NA	TRBJ2-1	NA	TRBV10-2	TGCGCCAGCAGTGACCCCTTATCCGGGAGTGGAGATGAGCAGTTCTTC	CASSDPLSGSGDEQFF
NA	TRBJ2-1	NA	TRBV6-1	TGTGCCAGCAGTGATGGAGGGAGGTATGAGCAGTTCTTC	CASSDGGRYEQFF
NA	TRBJ1-4	NA	TRBV11-2	TGTGCCAGCAGCGCAGACAGGAGAACTAATGAAAAACTGTTTTTT	CASSADRRTNEKLFF
TRBD2	TRBJ2-7	NA	TRBV3-1/TRBV3-2	TGTGCCAGCAGCCAATCCAGCGGGAGGGCCTTGCGGTACTTC	CASSQSSGRALRYF
NA	TRBJ1-1	NA	TRBV18	TGTGCCAGCTCACCATCTCACAGGGATAACACTGAAGCTTTCTTT	CASSPSHRDNTEAFF
TRBD1	TRBJ2-2	NA	TRBV7-8	TGTGCCAGCAGGTCCGGGACAGATCACTTTCCGAACACCGGGGAGCTGTTTTTT	CASRSGTDHFPNTGELFF
NA	TRBJ2-3	NA	TRBV6-5	TGTGCCAGCAGTTATTCCCATTCGACTAGCACAGATACGCAGTATTTT	CASSYSHSTSTDTQYF
NA	TRBJ2-7	NA	TRBV28	TGTGCCAGCAGTTTATGGACAGGTTCCTACGAGCAGTACTTC	CASSLWTGSYEQYF
NA	TRBJ1-3	once	TRBV10-2	TGCGCCAGCAGGGACTTTTATGGAAACACCATATATTTT	CASRDFYGNTIYF
NA	TRBJ1-2	NA	TRBV7-9	TGTGCCAGCAGCTCAAAAACAGGGTCTGGTGGCTACACCTTC	CASSSKTGSGGYTF
NA	TRBJ2-5	NA	TRBV29-1	TGCAGCGTTGACACCCGAGGGACCCAGTACTTC	CSVDTRGTQYF
TRBD2	TRBJ2-3	NA	TRBV7-2	TGTGCCAGCAGCTTAGTAGCGGGAGAAGAAGATACGCAGTATTTT	CASSLVAGEEDTQYF
NA	TRBJ1-2	NA	TRBV4-1	TGCGCCAGCAGCCAAGAGTGGAGGGTCTATGGCTACACCTTC	CASSQEWRVYGYTF
NA	TRBJ2-7	few	TRBV5-1	TGCGCCAGCAGCTCGAGAGCGGACTACGAGCAGTACTTC	CASSSRADYEQYF
NA	TRBJ2-7	NA	TRBV7-9	TGTGCCAGCAGCCCAGACGAGCAGTACTTC	CASSPDEQYF
NA	TRBJ1-5	few	TRBV7-2	TGTGCCAGCAGCTCCACGGGGTTCCCCCGTCAGCCCCAGCATTTT	CASSSTGFPRQPQHF
NA	TRBJ1-6	NA	TRBV6-5	TGTGCCAGCAGCCCCGAAGCTAATTCACCCCTCCACTTT	CASSPEANSPLHF
TRBD2	TRBJ2-3	NA	TRBV19	TGTGCCAGTAGTATAGATAGGGGACTAGCGGGGGTTACGCAGTATTTT	CASSIDRGLAGVTQYF
TRBD2	TRBJ2-5	NA	TRBV7-8	TGTGCCAGCAGCTTAGTTGCGGGAGGAGGCGGCCAGTACTTC	CASSLVAGGGGQYF
TRBD1	TRBJ2-7	NA	TRBV13	TGTGCCAGCAGCACCACAACCGGGACAGCCCAACCCGCCTCCTACGAGCAGTACTTC	CASSTTTGTAQPASYEQYF
NA	TRBJ2-1	NA	TRBV24-1	TGTGCCACCAGTGATCAACTAGCATGGAATGAGCAGTTCTTC	CATSDQLAWNEQFF
NA	TRBJ2-2	NA	TRBV5-1	TGCGCCAGCAGCGCCGACAGGTCCTACACCGGGGAGCTGTTTTTT	CASSADRSYTGELFF
NA	TRBJ2-3	NA	TRBV30	TGTGCCTGGAGTGGGGTAGCGAGTTGGGATACGCAGTATTTT	CAWSGVASWDTQYF
TRBD1	TRBJ1-6	NA	TRBV6-2/TRBV6-3	TGTGCCAGCAGTTGGAGGGGACAGAATTCACCCCTCCACTTT	CASSWRGQNSPLHF
NA	TRBJ1-1	NA	TRBV29-1	TGCAGCGTCGTAACAAATTCGTGGAACACTGAAGCTTTCTTT	CSVVTNSWNTEAFF
NA	TRBJ1-3	NA	TRBV18	TGTGCCAGCTCACCACCGGAGGGAACGTTCGGAAACACCATATATTTT	CASSPPEGTFGNTIYF
TRBD2	TRBJ2-1	NA	TRBV9	TGTGCCAGCAGCGTTTCCCCTAGCGGGGCCTACAATGAGCAGTTCTTC	CASSVSPSGAYNEQFF
TRBD1	TRBJ1-2	few	TRBV6-4	TGTGCCAGCATTAATAACAGGGGAAGCTACACCTTC	CASINNRGSYTF
TRBD1	TRBJ1-5	NA	TRBV19	TGTGCCAGTAGCTATACCTTGCGGGACAGGGGGCAAGTTAATCAGCCCCAGCATTTT	CASSYTLRDRGQVNQPQHF
NA	TRBJ1-5	NA	TRBV7-2	TGTGCCAGCAGCTTAAGGTCTAGTCAGCCCCAGCATTTT	CASSLRSSQPQHF
NA	TRBJ2-7	NA	TRBV9	TGTGCCAGCAGCGAACGGACTCAGAATCGGCAGAGGCCCTTC	CASSERTQNRQRPF
TRBD2	TRBJ2-1	NA	TRBV4-1	TGCGCCAGCAGCCCCCTGGAGGGACTAGCGGCCCGGTCCACTGAGCAGTTCTTC	CASSPLEGLAARSTEQFF
TRBD1	TRBJ1-1	NA	TRBV28	TGTGCCAGCACCGCAGGGGGCCTGAACACTGAAGCTTTCTTT	CASTAGGLNTEAFF
NA	TRBJ2-7	NA	TRBV3-1/TRBV3-2	TGTGCCAGCAGCCATCAGGGTCGCGAGCAGTACTTC	CASSHQGREQYF
TRBD2	TRBJ2-5	NA	TRBV5-1	TGCGCCAGCAGTGGGGCTAGCGGGAGGAAAGAGACCCAGTACTTC	CASSGASGRKETQYF
NA	TRBJ2-5	NA	TRBV7-2	TGTGCCAGCAGCTTAATGGCCCAAGAGACCCAGTACTTC	CASSLMAQETQYF
NA	TRBJ2-3	once	TRBV11-2	TGTGCCAGCAGCTTACCTAGCACAGATACGCAGTATTTT	CASSLPSTDTQYF
TRBD2	TRBJ2-4	NA	TRBV18	TGTGCCAGCTCACTCAATTCTGGACTAGCGGGAAGGCAAAACATTCAGTACTTC	CASSLNSGLAGRQNIQYF
TRBD1	TRBJ1-1	NA	TRBV5-1	TGCGCCAGCAGCGTGAGGGACAGGGGATGGAACACTGAAGCTTTCTTT	CASSVRDRGWNTEAFF